This TCR beta chain is from a study of T cell responses to AZD1222 COVID-19 vaccine. The overall study: Pooled together were second doses at about 4 or about 12 weeks. Study conclusions and caveats: Along spike, vaccine-associated CD4 TCRs were found throughout, with dominance at 160-218 and 743-854. Spike-specific TCR breadth and depth both grew after two AZD1222 doses. None of the repertoires were sampled until the peak T cell response had passed.

The CDR3 loop spans 13 amino acids. The V end lost 3 bases, the J end lost 3 bases, and 8 bases lay between the germline ends. The germline CDR1 and CDR2 sequences are SNHLY and FYNNEI. The table came from immunoSEQ multiplex PCR; TCRdb's copy has only in-frame clones and leaves some out. The sample has roughly 170,000 clones, almost 90% seen once; the top ten hold 0.49%. On this clone: Antigen unknown.

This TCR was recovered from an adult in good health. The sequencing used peripheral blood, collected on day 0 of AZD1222 vaccination. The chain carries TRBV2 and TRBJ1-2; D is uncertain. The CDR3 sequence: CASSDRGYYGYTF. The DNA for the CDR3 is TGTGCCAGCAGTGACCGGGGATACTATGGCTACACCTTC. The whole variable domain, filled in from reference TRBV2 and TRBJ1-2, reads EPEVTQTPSHQVTQMGQEVILRCVPISNHLYFYWYRQILGQKVEFLVSFYNNEISEKSEIFDDQFSVERPDGSNFTLKIRSTKLEDSAMYFCASSDRGYYGYTFGSGTRLTVV.